The present T cell receptor (beta chain) was sequenced within a study of technical replicates of blood from several donors. From germline, CDR1 is LNHDA and CDR2 SQIVND (reference sequence). The CDR3 is made up of 14 amino acids. The V gene lost 4 bases and the J gene lost 1 base, with 10 bases spanning the gap. The table came from immunoSEQ multiplex PCR; TCRdb's copy has only in-frame clones and leaves some out. The repertoire holds approximately 85,000 clones, with around 90% as singletons. Sequencing input: T cells isolated from PBMCs. This clonotype was sampled from a human donor in good health. The chain has TRBV19 and TRBJ1-2; D unclear. In DNA, the CDR3 is TGTGCCAGTAGTACCCCGCCGGTTAACTATGGCTACACCTTC. Its translation is CASSTPPVNYGYTF. Variable domain in full (rest from reference TRBV19 and TRBJ1-2): DGGITQSPKYLFRKEGQNVTLSCEQNLNHDAMYWYRQDPGQGLRLIYYSQIVNDFQKGDIAEGYSVSREKKESFPLTVTSAQKNPTAFYLCASSTPPVNYGYTFGSGTRLTVV.